This is a list of T cell receptor beta chains from one sample in a study of control samples from healthy donors and cancer patients. Clones were sequenced by immunoSEQ multiplex PCR, and TCRdb holds only the in-frame ones, with some missing. The table includes approximately 160,000 clones, over 85% detected once. The specimen sequenced was blood. These receptors were collected from a woman in her sixties or seventies in good health. CDR3s include the opening cysteine and the closing phenylalanine or tryptophan. The D gene is left open where the match is weak. Some rows mark clone size as missing; the rest say once, few, many or name a class of expanded clone.

clone_size: .
v_call: TRBV19
j_call: TRBJ2-7
d_call: TRBD1
cdr3_nt: TGTGCCAGTAGTATAGATGAGGGGGCTTCTGTCTACGAGCAGTACTTC
cdr3_aa: CASSIDEGASVYEQYF

clone_size: .
v_call: TRBV7-3
j_call: TRBJ1-1
d_call: .
cdr3_nt: TGTGCCAGCAGCTTAACGGCAGGGAGTACTGAAGCTTTCTTT
cdr3_aa: CASSLTAGSTEAFF

clone_size: .
v_call: TRBV6-5
j_call: TRBJ1-6
d_call: .
cdr3_nt: TGTGCCAGCAGTTACCTTAAGGGGGGGGATTCACCCCTCCACTTT
cdr3_aa: CASSYLKGGDSPLHF

clone_size: .
v_call: TRBV18
j_call: TRBJ1-5
d_call: TRBD1
cdr3_nt: TGTGCCAGCTCAACGGACAGGGGAACCAATCAGCCCCAGCATTTT
cdr3_aa: CASSTDRGTNQPQHF

clone_size: .
v_call: TRBV19
j_call: TRBJ1-3
d_call: .
cdr3_nt: TGTGCCAGTAGTATAGCCCACCTCCCTGGAGTTTCTGGAAACACCATATATTTT
cdr3_aa: CASSIAHLPGVSGNTIYF

clone_size: .
v_call: TRBV4-2
j_call: TRBJ1-1
d_call: TRBD1
cdr3_nt: TGTGCCAGCAGCCAAGCGCTGGGACAGATCAACACTGAAGCTTTCTTT
cdr3_aa: CASSQALGQINTEAFF

clone_size: .
v_call: TRBV12-3/TRBV12-4
j_call: TRBJ2-2
d_call: .
cdr3_nt: TGTGCCAGCAGTCCAGGCGCCGGGGAGCTGTTTTTT
cdr3_aa: CASSPGAGELFF

clone_size: .
v_call: TRBV19
j_call: TRBJ1-2
d_call: TRBD1
cdr3_nt: TGTGCCAGTAGTACCCCCGGGACAGGGGAATATGGCTACACCTTC
cdr3_aa: CASSTPGTGEYGYTF

clone_size: .
v_call: TRBV7-3
j_call: TRBJ2-2
d_call: TRBD1
cdr3_nt: TGTGCCAGCAGTCGAACCACAGGGGCGGACACCGGGGAGCTGTTTTTT
cdr3_aa: CASSRTTGADTGELFF

clone_size: once
v_call: TRBV6-7
j_call: TRBJ1-1
d_call: TRBD1
cdr3_nt: TGTGCCAGCAGTTCCGGGACAGGGGACACTGAAGCTTTCTTT
cdr3_aa: CASSSGTGDTEAFF

clone_size: .
v_call: TRBV6-1
j_call: TRBJ1-2
d_call: .
cdr3_nt: TGTGCCAGCAGTGAAGCGGGAGGGATTAACTATGGCTACACCTTC
cdr3_aa: CASSEAGGINYGYTF

clone_size: .
v_call: TRBV2
j_call: TRBJ1-3
d_call: TRBD1
cdr3_nt: TGTGCCAGCAGTGTCGGACAGGGCATATTCTCTGGAAACACCATATATTTT
cdr3_aa: CASSVGQGIFSGNTIYF

clone_size: .
v_call: TRBV5-4
j_call: TRBJ2-7
d_call: .
cdr3_nt: TGTGCCAGCAGGCCTCAGGGTTCCTACGAGCAGTACTTC
cdr3_aa: CASRPQGSYEQYF

clone_size: .
v_call: TRBV7-3
j_call: TRBJ2-5
d_call: .
cdr3_nt: TGTGCCAGCAGCTTTGCGCCCCACCCGCAGACCCAGTACTTC
cdr3_aa: CASSFAPHPQTQYF

clone_size: .
v_call: TRBV4-3
j_call: TRBJ2-2
d_call: TRBD2
cdr3_nt: TGCGCCAGCAGCCCAGGGACTAGGAACGAGGCCGGGGAGCTGTTTTTT
cdr3_aa: CASSPGTRNEAGELFF

clone_size: .
v_call: TRBV28
j_call: TRBJ1-5
d_call: .
cdr3_nt: TGTGCCAGCAGTTCCTCGGGGAGCGGGGATCAGCCCCAGCATTTT
cdr3_aa: CASSSSGSGDQPQHF

clone_size: .
v_call: TRBV5-1
j_call: TRBJ1-2
d_call: .
cdr3_nt: TGCGCCAGCAGCTTGCTGCCGGGGGCGGAGGATGGCTACACCTTC
cdr3_aa: CASSLLPGAEDGYTF

clone_size: .
v_call: TRBV15
j_call: TRBJ1-3
d_call: .
cdr3_nt: TGTGCCACCAGCAGAGATCTATCAGGGGCCAACTCTGGAAACACCATATATTTT
cdr3_aa: CATSRDLSGANSGNTIYF

clone_size: .
v_call: TRBV19
j_call: TRBJ1-1
d_call: TRBD1
cdr3_nt: TGTGCCAGTAGTCACTCCATGGCCGACAGGGGGCTAGGGACTGAAGCTTTCTTT
cdr3_aa: CASSHSMADRGLGTEAFF